Below, 30 T cell receptor beta chains from the same sample are listed, as sequenced in a study of blood T cell repertoires in COVID-19. Profiled with immunoSEQ multiplex PCR; TCRdb holds only in-frame clones, not every one. The top ten clones hold over 6.5% of a sample with 130,000 or so clones, roughly 80% of them seen once. Source material: peripheral blood. Every receptor here comes from a human donor in a cohort sampled during active COVID-19.

The V call is TRBV18, the J call TRBJ2-7, with a tentative D call TRBD2 (6 bases). V was shortened by 2 bases and J by 3 bases, with 11 bases between the two germline ends. CDR1 is KGHSH and CDR2 is LQKENI in the germline V gene. The CDR3 length is 14 residues. CDR3 in amino acids: CASSPRLVDYEQYF. Written as DNA, the CDR3 is TGTGCCAGCTCACCAAGACTAGTCGACTACGAGCAGTACTTC.

This clone was detected once. This chain joins TRBV2 and TRBJ1-5, with D possibly matching TRBD1 (5 bases). CDR1 and CDR2 (germline): SNHLY, FYNNEI. Between the trimmed V and J ends, which lost 8 bases and 7 bases, there was a span of 18 bases. This CDR3 has 14 residues. CDR3 DNA sequence: TGTGCCAGCCTTCTCGACAACGCAGGGCAGCCCCAGCATTTT. Protein product: CASLLDNAGQPQHF.

The chain links TRBV5-1 to TRBJ1-2, with 7 bases identical to TRBD1. The junction had 8 bases not matched to a gene; V was cut back by 4 bases and J by 2 bases. The CDR3 contains 15 residues. Germline lookup yields CDR1 SGHRS and CDR2 YFSETQ. Here the CDR3 reads CASSLWTGANYGYTF. The CDR3 region has the DNA TGCGCCAGCAGCCTCTGGACAGGAGCCAACTATGGCTACACCTTC.

The rearrangement links TRBV5-6 to TRBJ2-7; 8 nucleotides line up with TRBD2. CDR3 size: 13 residues. The J segment lost 3 bases and the V segment lost 4 bases, leaving 3 bases of the junction unmatched. The germline gives CDR1 SGHDT, CDR2 YYEEEE. The CDR3 DNA follows: TGTGCCAGCAGCCCGGGACTAGTCTACGAGCAGTACTTC. Translating it yields CASSPGLVYEQYF.

The chain links TRBV4-2 to TRBJ2-5; 15 bases are a match to TRBD2. The trim removed 1 base at V and 9 bases at J, leaving 0 bases unmatched. This CDR3 is built from 14 residues. In germline, CDR1 is LGHNA, CDR2 YNFKEQ. The CDR3 nucleotides read TGTGCCAGCAGCCAAGGGACTAGCGGGGGGGCCCAGTACTTC. The encoded protein is CASSQGTSGGAQYF.

This clone was counted once. V is TRBV2 and J is TRBJ2-7; TRBD2 matches 9 bases. V lost 4 bases to trimming and J lost 7 bases; unmatched junction nucleotides: 8. The CDR3 is 14 residues long. Germline V lookup: CDR1 SNHLY, CDR2 FYNNEI. DNA of the CDR3: TGTGCCAGCAGTGGACTAGCGGATTACGAGGAGCAGTACTTC. Its protein product is CASSGLADYEEQYF.

This chain connects TRBV19 to TRBJ2-7; no firm D call. Germline CDR1 reads LNHDA; CDR2 reads SQIVND (reference sequence). The V end was cut by 4 bases, the J end by 2 bases, with 9 bases between. The CDR3 is 13 residues long. The CDR3 region has the DNA TGTGCCAGTAGTAATGGCCTAGCCTACGAGCAGTACTTC. It translates to CASSNGLAYEQYF.

The chain recombines TRBV11-2 with TRBJ2-1; 7 bases line up with TRBD2. The germline CDR1 and CDR2 sequences are SGHAT and FQNNGV. V trimming: 2 bases; J trimming: 3 bases; junction bases outside the gene matches: 7. The CDR3 totals 16 residues. The CDR3 is CASSLSGGRDYNEQFF. For the CDR3, the DNA is TGTGCCAGCAGCTTAAGCGGCGGGAGAGACTACAATGAGCAGTTCTTC.

V gene TRBV7-2 combines with J gene TRBJ2-7, with 7 bases matching TRBD2. The CDR3 totals 15 residues. Germline-derived CDR1 and CDR2 are SGHTA and FQGNSA. The junction had 5 bases not matched to a gene; V was cut back by 1 base and J by 2 bases. Written as DNA, the CDR3 is TGTGCCAGCAGCTTAGAAGCTAGCGGTACCTACGAGCAGTACTTC. Its translation: CASSLEASGTYEQYF.

The chain has TRBV27 and TRBJ2-7; perhaps TRBD2 as D (6 bases). CDR1 MNHEY and CDR2 SMNVEV come from the germline V gene (reference sequence). Between the trimmed V and J ends, which lost 6 bases and 7 bases, there was a span of 16 bases. The CDR3 runs 13 residues. The CDR3 nucleotides read TGTGCCAGCAGGACTCCGGGGGTGGGGGAGCAGTACTTC. Translation: CASRTPGVGEQYF.

A remark on this clone: The junction departs from the called germline gene at one end, perhaps through a read error. V usage is TRBV30 and J usage is TRBJ2-6; weak D call: TRBD2 (6 bases). The CDR3 is 13 amino acids. The germline V gene has CDR1 GTSNPN and CDR2 SVGIG (reference sequence). The CDR3 here is CAWRHSGGNVLTF. DNA for the CDR3: TGTGCCTGGAGACACTCCGGGGGCAACGTCCTGACTTTC. Full variable domain (outside the CDR3, taken from reference TRBV30 and TRBJ2-6): SQTIHQWPATLVQPVGSPLSLECTVEGTSNPNLYWYRQAAGRGLQLLFYSVGIGQISSEVPQNLSASRPQDRQFILSSKKLLLSDSGFYLCAWRHSGGNVLTFGAGSRLTVL.

The chain carries TRBV4-1 and TRBJ1-3, with D perhaps TRBD1 (5 bases). The ends were cut back, 1 base at V and 4 bases at J, with 14 bases in the middle. CDR3 size: 16 residues. Germline CDR1 is MGHRA and CDR2 is YSYEKL. CDR3 nucleotides: TGCGCCAGCAGCCAAGCCCACGGCAGGGCCGGAAACACCATATATTTT. As protein: CASSQAHGRAGNTIYF.

This chain uses TRBV7-9 with TRBJ2-7; TRBD1 matches 9 bases. V lost 6 bases to trimming and J lost 7 bases; unmatched junction nucleotides: 10. The CDR3 runs 14 residues. In germline, CDR1 is SEHNR, CDR2 FQNEAQ (reference sequence). CDR3 region: CASRLQGAVGEQYF. As DNA, the CDR3 is TGTGCCAGCAGATTACAGGGGGCGGTCGGGGAGCAGTACTTC. Combining the CDR3 with reference TRBV7-9 and TRBJ2-7 gives the whole variable domain DTGVSQNPRHKITKRGQNVTFRCDPISEHNRLYWYRQTLGQGPEFLTYFQNEAQLEKSRLLSDRFSAERPKGSFSTLEIQRTEQGDSAMYLCASRLQGAVGEQYFGPGTRLTVT.

The rearrangement uses TRBV4-1 and TRBJ2-7; 10 bases agree with TRBD2. V shed 6 bases, J shed 0 bases, and the junction held 17 bases outside the gene matches. This CDR3 comprises 19 residues. CDR1 is MGHRA and CDR2 is YSYEKL in the germline V gene. The CDR3 DNA reads TGCGCCAGCAGGGTCGGACTAGCGGTCCTCAACCCCTTCTCCTACGAGCAGTACTTC. Encoded protein: CASRVGLAVLNPFSYEQYF.

CDR3 region: CASSQEPLDRTYEQYF. The CDR3 bases are TGTGCCAGCAGCCAAGAGCCGCTGGACAGGACCTACGAGCAGTACTTC. The chain joins TRBV14 to TRBJ2-7; TRBD1 agrees at 7 bases. Germline-derived CDR1 and CDR2 are SGHDN and FVKESK. Losses at the gene ends were 0 bases for V and 2 bases for J; bases not matched to a gene: 7. CDR3 length equals 16 residues.

The chain carries TRBV7-2 and TRBJ1-2; TRBD1 matches 10 bases. The CDR3 has 14 amino acids. V gave up 5 bases and J gave up 8 bases; unmatched junction bases: 8. Germline-derived CDR1 and CDR2 are SGHTA and FQGNSA. CDR3 sequence: CASSPTGGIRGYTF. CDR3 in DNA: TGTGCCAGCAGCCCGACAGGGGGCATAAGGGGCTACACCTTC.

This sequence joins TRBV28 and TRBJ1-2, with TRBD1 matching 7 bases. This CDR3 is built from 13 residues. Trimming removed 5 bases from V and 8 bases from J; junction bases left unmatched: 8. Germline-derived CDR1 and CDR2 are MDHEN and SYDVKM. CDR3 nucleotides: TGTGCCAGCAGTGTCAGGGGGGTTGTAGGCTACACCTTC. Encoded protein: CASSVRGVVGYTF.

The gene calls are TRBV5-4 and TRBJ1-2, with 10 bases matching TRBD1. The CDR3 totals 13 residues. The germline V gene encodes CDR1 SGHNT and CDR2 YYREEE (reference sequence). With V trimmed by 7 bases and J by 5 bases, 5 bases remained unmatched. The DNA for the CDR3 is TGTGCCAGCGGGAAGGACAGGGGGTATGGCTACACCTTC. Its protein is CASGKDRGYGYTF.

This chain connects TRBV6-5 to TRBJ1-2; maybe TRBD1 (5 bases). The CDR3 covers 14 residues. In germline, CDR1 is MNHEY, CDR2 SVGAGI. V shed 7 bases and J shed 2 bases, with 14 bases lying between them. CDR3 residues: CASNTGGKNYGYTF. Written as DNA, the CDR3 is TGTGCCAGCAATACGGGGGGGAAGAACTATGGCTACACCTTC.

This clone came up a few times. The CDR3 region is CASSLVGGLNTEAFF. DNA of the CDR3: TGTGCCAGCAGCTTAGTGGGGGGACTGAACACTGAAGCTTTCTTT. The V gene is TRBV7-2, the J gene TRBJ1-1, with D possibly matching TRBD1 (5 bases). Trimming removed 1 base from V and 0 bases from J, with 9 bases in between. The CDR3 covers 15 residues. Germline CDR1 reads SGHTA; CDR2 reads FQGNSA. The full variable domain, in which reference TRBV7-2 and TRBJ1-1 provide the parts outside the CDR3, is GAGVSQSPSNKVTEKGKDVELRCDPISGHTALYWYRQSLGQGLEFLIYFQGNSAPDKSGLPSDRFSAERTGGSVSTLTIQRTQQEDSAVYLCASSLVGGLNTEAFFGQGTRLTVV.

In this sample, this clone turned up once. This rearrangement joins TRBV5-1 to TRBJ2-7, with TRBD2 matching 10 bases. The germline CDR1 and CDR2 sequences are SGHRS and YFSETQ. V was pared by 4 bases and J by 2 bases, with 3 bases of the junction left unmatched. The length of the CDR3 is 14 residues. The CDR3 is CASSVAGGTYEQYF. As DNA, the CDR3 is TGCGCCAGCAGCGTAGCGGGAGGAACCTACGAGCAGTACTTC.

The rearrangement links TRBV30 to TRBJ2-7; 9 nucleotides line up with TRBD1. CDR1 GTSNPN and CDR2 SVGIG come from the germline V gene (reference sequence). CDR3 length: 14 amino acids. V lost 4 bases to trimming and J lost 0 bases; unmatched junction nucleotides: 4. This CDR3 reads CAWTPDRGSYEQYF. The CDR3 DNA sequence: TGTGCCTGGACCCCGGACAGGGGCTCCTACGAGCAGTACTTC.

This chain connects TRBV5-8 to TRBJ2-2, with D possibly TRBD1 on 6 matching bases. Trimming removed 2 bases at V and 10 bases at J, with 18 bases between. Germline loops: CDR1 SGHTS, CDR2 YDEGEE. This CDR3 has 15 amino acids. This chain's CDR3 is CASSLYTGTPKELFF. CDR3 coding DNA: TGTGCCAGCAGCTTATATACCGGGACACCAAAGGAGCTGTTTTTT.

This chain joins TRBV11-2 and TRBJ1-1; tentative D call: TRBD1 (6 bases). The ends were cut back, 0 bases at V and 2 bases at J, with 10 bases in the middle. CDR1 SGHAT and CDR2 FQNNGV come from the germline V gene. There are 15 residues in the CDR3. CDR3 protein: CASSLDPGHNTEAFF. In DNA, the CDR3 is TGTGCCAGCAGCTTAGATCCGGGACATAACACTGAAGCTTTCTTT.

V usage is TRBV13 and J usage is TRBJ2-1; D ambiguous. Germline lookup yields CDR1 PRHDT and CDR2 FYEKMQ (reference sequence). The CDR3 loop spans 18 amino acids. V lost 4 bases, J lost 0 bases, and 19 bases lay in between. The CDR3 nucleotides read TGTGCCAGCAGCTCACCCCTGCTAGAAGCAAGCTCCTACAATGAGCAGTTCTTC. Encoded protein: CASSSPLLEASSYNEQFF.

CDR3 nucleotide sequence: TGCGCCAGCAGTGAGTCGACCGGGGGTACCACTGAAGCTTTCTTT. Residues: CASSESTGGTTEAFF. The J gene is TRBJ1-1, the V gene TRBV10-2; a possible D gene is TRBD1 (5 bases). The length of the CDR3 is 15 residues. V dropped 0 bases and J dropped 4 bases, with 12 bases sitting between them. Germline CDR1 and CDR2: WSHSY and SAAADI.

Notes on this clone: The same CDR3 arises from other DNA sequences in this sample as well. CDR3 nucleotide sequence: TGCGCCAGCAGCCAAGGGCAGGGCTCCTACGAGCAGTACTTC. It translates to CASSQGQGSYEQYF. The rearrangement joins TRBV4-1 to TRBJ2-7; TRBD1 might be the D (5 bases). There are 14 residues in the CDR3. Germline V lookup: CDR1 MGHRA, CDR2 YSYEKL. Deletions cut 1 base from V and 0 bases from J, with 7 bases between.

V is TRBV3-1 (or the pseudogene TRBV3-2) and J is TRBJ2-7; no definite D call. The CDR3 extends over 13 amino acids. The ends were cut back, 1 base at V and 3 bases at J, with 7 bases in the middle. Germline CDR1 and CDR2: LGHDT and YNNKEL (reference sequence). The CDR3 sequence is CASSQASGYEQYF. In nucleotides, the CDR3 is TGTGCCAGCAGCCAAGCTTCAGGCTACGAGCAGTACTTC.

The chain uses TRBV11-3 and TRBJ2-1; 8 bases align to TRBD2. The CDR3 consists of 16 residues. V was clipped by 5 bases and J by 0 bases; unmatched bases: 6. Germline lookup yields CDR1 SGHNT and CDR2 YENEEA. For the CDR3, the DNA is TGTGCCAGCAGCCCTCCGGGGGGGCTCTCCTACAATGAGCAGTTCTTC. Translated: CASSPPGGLSYNEQFF.

This chain's CDR3 is CASGPYTGEVGNEQFF. The CDR3, as DNA: TGTGCCAGCGGTCCTTATACAGGGGAGGTAGGCAATGAGCAGTTCTTC. This rearrangement joins TRBV27 to TRBJ2-1, with D possibly TRBD1 on 7 matching bases. This CDR3 contains 16 residues. V was trimmed by 8 bases and J by 6 bases, leaving 23 bases between them. Germline CDR1 is MNHEY and CDR2 is SMNVEV (reference sequence).